This T cell receptor beta chain was found in a study of cytomegalovirus exposure and HLA in healthy donors. V shed 5 bases, J shed 9 bases, and the junction held 26 bases outside the gene matches. CDR1 and CDR2 from the germline V gene are SGHVS and FQNEAQ. The CDR3 length is 20 residues. The PCR employed 60 Vbeta primers together with 13 Jbeta primers. Here immunoSEQ multiplex PCR was the method, and the copy in TCRdb shows in-frame clones only, minus some. Seen here are 150,000 to 200,000 clones, almost 85% observed once, and the top ten hold about 0.5%. Study-level results: One cluster of highly shared sequence variants probably arose as a sequencing artifact. Among CMV-associated TCR beta chains, most appeared HLA-restricted in a later analysis. Using the classifier, cytomegalovirus status was reportedly diagnosed with high specificity and sensitivity.

Details on this clone: Its target is not known.

This receptor was taken from a woman between 45 and 65 years old in good health and CMV-seronegative. Sequencing was carried out using PBMCs. J is TRBJ2-1 and V is TRBV7-8; TRBD2 matches at 9 bases. CDR3 bases: TGTGCCAGCAGCAAAGGTATGGCCGGGCTAGCGGGGCTACCTACAAGTGAGCAGTTCTTC. Its translation: CASSKGMAGLAGLPTSEQFF.